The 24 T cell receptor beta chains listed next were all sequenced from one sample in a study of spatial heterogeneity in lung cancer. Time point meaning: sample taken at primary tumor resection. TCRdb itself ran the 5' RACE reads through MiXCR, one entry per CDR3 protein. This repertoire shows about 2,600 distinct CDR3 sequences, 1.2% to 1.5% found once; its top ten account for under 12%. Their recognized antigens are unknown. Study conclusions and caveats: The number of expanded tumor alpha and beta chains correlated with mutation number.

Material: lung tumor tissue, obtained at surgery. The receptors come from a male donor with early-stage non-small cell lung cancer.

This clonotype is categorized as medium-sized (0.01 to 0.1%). For the CDR3, the DNA is TGTGCCAGCAAAAAGGACAGGGCCTCTGGGGCCAACGTCCTGACTTTC. It specifies CASKKDRASGANVLTF. J is TRBJ2-6 and V is TRBV27, with TRBD1 identical over 8 bases. The CDR3 contains 16 residues. Germline CDR1 reads MNHEY; CDR2 reads SMNVEV (reference sequence). V gave up 7 bases and J gave up 0 bases; unmatched junction bases: 5. Filled out from reference TRBV27 and TRBJ2-6, the complete variable domain reads EAQVTQNPRYLITVTGKKLTVTCSQNMNHEYMSWYRQDPGLGLRQIYYSMNVEVTDKGDVPEGYKVSRKEKRNFPLILESPSPNQTSLYFCASKKDRASGANVLTFGAGSRLTVL.

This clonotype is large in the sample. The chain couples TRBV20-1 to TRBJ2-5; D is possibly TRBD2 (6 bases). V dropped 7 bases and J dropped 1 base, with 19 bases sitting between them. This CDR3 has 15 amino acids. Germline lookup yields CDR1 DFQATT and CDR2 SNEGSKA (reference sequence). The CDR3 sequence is CSVGRDGYPQETQYF. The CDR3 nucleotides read TGCAGTGTAGGGCGGGATGGGTACCCCCAAGAGACCCAGTACTTC.

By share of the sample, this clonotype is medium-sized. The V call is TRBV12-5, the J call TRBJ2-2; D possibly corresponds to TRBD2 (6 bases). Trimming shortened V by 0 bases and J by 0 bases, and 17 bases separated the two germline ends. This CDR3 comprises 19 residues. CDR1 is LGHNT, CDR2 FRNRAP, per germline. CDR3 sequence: CASGLVRDGAGTNTGELFF. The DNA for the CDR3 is TGTGCTAGTGGTTTGGTACGGGACGGAGCGGGTACGAACACCGGGGAGCTGTTTTTT.

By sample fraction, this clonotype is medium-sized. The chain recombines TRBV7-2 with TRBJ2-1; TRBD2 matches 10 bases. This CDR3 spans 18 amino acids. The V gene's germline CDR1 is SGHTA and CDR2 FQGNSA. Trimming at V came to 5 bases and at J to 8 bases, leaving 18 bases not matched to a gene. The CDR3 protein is CASSTRTSGAPLWDEQFF. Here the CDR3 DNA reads TGTGCCAGCAGCACAAGGACTAGCGGCGCCCCGTTGTGGGATGAGCAGTTCTTC. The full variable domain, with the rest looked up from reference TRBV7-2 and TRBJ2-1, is GAGVSQSPSNKVTEKGKDVELRCDPISGHTALYWYRQSLGQGLEFLIYFQGNSAPDKSGLPSDRFSAERTGGSVSTLTIQRTQQEDSAVYLCASSTRTSGAPLWDEQFFGPGTRLTVL.

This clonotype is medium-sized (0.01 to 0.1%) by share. CDR3 amino acids: CASSPGVNNEQFF. CDR3 bases: TGTGCCAGCAGCCCCGGAGTGAACAATGAGCAGTTCTTC. The V call is TRBV7-3, the J call TRBJ2-1; D is unresolved. V was trimmed by 5 bases and J by 5 bases, leaving 10 bases between them. CDR3 length: 13 amino acids. Germline CDR1 is SGHTA and CDR2 is FQGTGA.

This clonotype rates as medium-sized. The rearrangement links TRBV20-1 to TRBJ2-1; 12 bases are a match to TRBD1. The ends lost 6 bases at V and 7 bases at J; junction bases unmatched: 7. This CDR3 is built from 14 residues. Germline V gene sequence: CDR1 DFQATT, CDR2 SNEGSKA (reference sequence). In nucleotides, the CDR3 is TGCAGTGCATACGGGACAGGGGGCGGGAATGAGCAGTTCTTC. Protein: CSAYGTGGGNEQFF.

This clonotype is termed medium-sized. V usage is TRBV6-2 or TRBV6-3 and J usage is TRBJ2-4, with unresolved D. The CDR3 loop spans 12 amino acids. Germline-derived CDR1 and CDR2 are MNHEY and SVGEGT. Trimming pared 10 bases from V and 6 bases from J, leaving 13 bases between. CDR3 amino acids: CATGEARNIQYF. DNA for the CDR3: TGTGCCACCGGTGAGGCCCGAAACATTCAGTACTTC.

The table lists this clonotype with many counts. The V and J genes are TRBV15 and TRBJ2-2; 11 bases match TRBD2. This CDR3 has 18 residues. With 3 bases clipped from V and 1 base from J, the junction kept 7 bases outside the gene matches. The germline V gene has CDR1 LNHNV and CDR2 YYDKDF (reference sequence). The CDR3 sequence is CATSRPGTSGLNTGELFF. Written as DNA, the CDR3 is TGTGCCACCAGCAGGCCCGGGACTAGCGGCCTGAACACCGGGGAGCTGTTTTTT.

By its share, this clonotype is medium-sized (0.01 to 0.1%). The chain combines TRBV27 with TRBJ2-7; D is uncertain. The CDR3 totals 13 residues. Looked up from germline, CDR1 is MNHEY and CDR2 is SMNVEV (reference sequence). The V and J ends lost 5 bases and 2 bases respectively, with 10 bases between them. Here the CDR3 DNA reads TGTGCCAGCAGTGAAGACGGAACCTACGAGCAGTACTTC. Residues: CASSEDGTYEQYF.

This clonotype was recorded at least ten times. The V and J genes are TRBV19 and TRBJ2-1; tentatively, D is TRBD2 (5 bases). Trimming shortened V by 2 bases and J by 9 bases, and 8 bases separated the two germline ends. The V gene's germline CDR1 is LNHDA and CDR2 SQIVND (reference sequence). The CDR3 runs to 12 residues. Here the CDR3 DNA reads TGTGCCAGTAGTATAACCCGGGGTGAGCAGTTCTTC. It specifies CASSITRGEQFF. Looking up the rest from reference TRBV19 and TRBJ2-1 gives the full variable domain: DGGITQSPKYLFRKEGQNVTLSCEQNLNHDAMYWYRQDPGQGLRLIYYSQIVNDFQKGDIAEGYSVSREKKESFPLTVTSAQKNPTAFYLCASSITRGEQFFGPGTRLTVL.

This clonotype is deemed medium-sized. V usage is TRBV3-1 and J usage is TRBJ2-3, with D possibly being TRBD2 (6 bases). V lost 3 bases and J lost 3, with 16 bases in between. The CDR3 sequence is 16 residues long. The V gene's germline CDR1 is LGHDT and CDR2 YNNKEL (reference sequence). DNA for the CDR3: TGTGCCAGCAGCCAGGAGGGTTTGGCCACGACAGATACGCAGTATTTT. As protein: CASSQEGLATTDTQYF.

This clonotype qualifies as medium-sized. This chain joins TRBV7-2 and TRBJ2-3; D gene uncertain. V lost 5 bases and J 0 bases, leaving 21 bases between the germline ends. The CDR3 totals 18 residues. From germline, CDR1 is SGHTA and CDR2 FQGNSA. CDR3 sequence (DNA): TGTGCCAGCAGCCAAACCTACTCCGCGGCCGCTAGCACAGATACGCAGTATTTT. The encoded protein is CASSQTYSAAASTDTQYF.

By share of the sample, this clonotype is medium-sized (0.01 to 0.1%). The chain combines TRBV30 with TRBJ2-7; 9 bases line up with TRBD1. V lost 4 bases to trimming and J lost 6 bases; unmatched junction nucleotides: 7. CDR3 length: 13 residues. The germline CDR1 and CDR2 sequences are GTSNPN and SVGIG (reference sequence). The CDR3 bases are TGTGCCTGGATCGGACAGGGGAGGGGCGAGCAGTACTTC. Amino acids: CAWIGQGRGEQYF.

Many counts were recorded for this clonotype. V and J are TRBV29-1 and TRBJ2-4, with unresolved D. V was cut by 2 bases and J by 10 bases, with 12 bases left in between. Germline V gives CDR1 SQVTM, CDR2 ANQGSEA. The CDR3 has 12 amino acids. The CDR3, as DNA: TGCAGCGTTGAAAAGGCCATCGGAATTCAGTACTTC. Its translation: CSVEKAIGIQYF.

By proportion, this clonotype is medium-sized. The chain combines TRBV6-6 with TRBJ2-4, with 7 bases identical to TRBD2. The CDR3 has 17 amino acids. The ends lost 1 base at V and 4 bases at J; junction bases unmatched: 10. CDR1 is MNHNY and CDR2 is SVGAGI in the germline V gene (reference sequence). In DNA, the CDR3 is TGTGCCAGCAGTTACTTGGTGAGGGAGGGAGTAAAAAACATTCAGTACTTC. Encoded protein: CASSYLVREGVKNIQYF.

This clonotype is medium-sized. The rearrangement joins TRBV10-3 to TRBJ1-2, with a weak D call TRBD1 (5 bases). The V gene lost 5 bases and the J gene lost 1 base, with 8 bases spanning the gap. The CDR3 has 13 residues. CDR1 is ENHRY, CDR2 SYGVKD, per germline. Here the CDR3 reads CAISTTDNYGYTF. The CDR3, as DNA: TGTGCCATCAGTACGACAGATAACTATGGCTACACCTTC.

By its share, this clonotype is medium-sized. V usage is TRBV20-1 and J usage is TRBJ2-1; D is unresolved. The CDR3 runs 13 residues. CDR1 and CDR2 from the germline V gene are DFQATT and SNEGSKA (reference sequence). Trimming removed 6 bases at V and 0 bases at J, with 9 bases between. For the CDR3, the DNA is TGCAGTGCAACGGAGAGCTCCTACAATGAGCAGTTCTTC. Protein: CSATESSYNEQFF.

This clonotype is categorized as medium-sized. The CDR3 DNA reads TGCAGTGCTCAAACGGAGGGGACCAATCAGCCCCAGCATTTT. It encodes CSAQTEGTNQPQHF. The chain recombines TRBV20-1 with TRBJ1-5; D perhaps matches TRBD1 (5 bases). The germline V gene encodes CDR1 DFQATT and CDR2 SNEGSKA (reference sequence). Trimming removed 5 bases from V and 3 bases from J, with 14 bases in between. The CDR3 totals 14 residues.

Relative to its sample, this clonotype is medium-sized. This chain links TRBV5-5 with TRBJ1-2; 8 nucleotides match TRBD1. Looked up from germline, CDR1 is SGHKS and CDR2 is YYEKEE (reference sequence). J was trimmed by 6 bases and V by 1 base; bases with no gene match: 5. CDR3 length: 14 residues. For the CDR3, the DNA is TGTGCCAGCAGCTTGATGGGACAGGTGAATGGCTACACCTTC. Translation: CASSLMGQVNGYTF.

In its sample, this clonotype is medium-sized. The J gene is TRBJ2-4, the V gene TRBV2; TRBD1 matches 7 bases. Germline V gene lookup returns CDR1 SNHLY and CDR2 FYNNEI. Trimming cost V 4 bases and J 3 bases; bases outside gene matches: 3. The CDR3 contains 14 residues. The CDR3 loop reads CASSADRNKNIQYF. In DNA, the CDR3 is TGTGCCAGCAGTGCGGACAGGAACAAAAACATTCAGTACTTC.

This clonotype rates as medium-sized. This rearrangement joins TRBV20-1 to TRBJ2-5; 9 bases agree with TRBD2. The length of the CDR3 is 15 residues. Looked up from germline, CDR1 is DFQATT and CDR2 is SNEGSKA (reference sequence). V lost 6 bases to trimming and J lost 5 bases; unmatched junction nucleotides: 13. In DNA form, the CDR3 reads TGCAGTGCAAAAGTAGCGGGGGCGCCTGGGGAGACCCAGTACTTC. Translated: CSAKVAGAPGETQYF.

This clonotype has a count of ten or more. Here the CDR3 reads CASSRTGNTEAFF. In nucleotides, the CDR3 is TGTGCCAGCAGCAGGACAGGGAACACTGAAGCTTTCTTT. The J gene is TRBJ1-1, the V gene TRBV7-2, with 7 bases lining up with TRBD1. Trimming took 5 bases from V and 1 from J; bases not matched to a gene: 1. Per germline, CDR1 SGHTA and CDR2 FQGNSA. The CDR3 length is 13 residues. Combining the CDR3 with reference TRBV7-2 and TRBJ1-1 gives the whole variable domain GAGVSQSPSNKVTEKGKDVELRCDPISGHTALYWYRQSLGQGLEFLIYFQGNSAPDKSGLPSDRFSAERTGGSVSTLTIQRTQQEDSAVYLCASSRTGNTEAFFGQGTRLTVV.

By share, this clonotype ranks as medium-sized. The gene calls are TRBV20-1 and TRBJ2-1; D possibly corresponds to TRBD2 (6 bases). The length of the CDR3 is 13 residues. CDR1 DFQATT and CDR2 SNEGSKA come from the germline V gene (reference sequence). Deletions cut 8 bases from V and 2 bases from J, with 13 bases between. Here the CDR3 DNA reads TGCAGTCCCTATAGCGGCCCCTACAATGAGCAGTTCTTC. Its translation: CSPYSGPYNEQFF.

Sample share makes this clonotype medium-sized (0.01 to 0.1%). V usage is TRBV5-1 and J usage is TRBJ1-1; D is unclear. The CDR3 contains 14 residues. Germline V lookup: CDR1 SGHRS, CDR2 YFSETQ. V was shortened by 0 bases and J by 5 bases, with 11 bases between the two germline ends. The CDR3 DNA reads TGCGCCAGCAGCTTGGCCTTGGGTGTGACTGAAGCTTTCTTT. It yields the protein CASSLALGVTEAFF.